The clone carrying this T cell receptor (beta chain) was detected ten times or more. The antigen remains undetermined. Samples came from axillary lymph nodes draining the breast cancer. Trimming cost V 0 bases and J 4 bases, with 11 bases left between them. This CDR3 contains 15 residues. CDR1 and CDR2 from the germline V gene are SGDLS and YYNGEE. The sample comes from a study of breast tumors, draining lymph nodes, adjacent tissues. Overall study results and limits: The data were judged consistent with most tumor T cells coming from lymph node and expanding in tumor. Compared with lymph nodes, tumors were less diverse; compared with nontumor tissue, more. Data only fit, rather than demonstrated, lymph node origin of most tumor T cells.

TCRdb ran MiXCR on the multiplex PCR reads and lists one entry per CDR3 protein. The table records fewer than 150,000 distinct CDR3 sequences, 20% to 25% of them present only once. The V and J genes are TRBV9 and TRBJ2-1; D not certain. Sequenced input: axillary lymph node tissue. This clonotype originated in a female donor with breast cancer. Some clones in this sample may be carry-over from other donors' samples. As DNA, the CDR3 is TGTGCCAGCAGCGTAGTAGGGTCCCTGTACAATGAGCAGTTCTTC. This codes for CASSVVGSLYNEQFF.